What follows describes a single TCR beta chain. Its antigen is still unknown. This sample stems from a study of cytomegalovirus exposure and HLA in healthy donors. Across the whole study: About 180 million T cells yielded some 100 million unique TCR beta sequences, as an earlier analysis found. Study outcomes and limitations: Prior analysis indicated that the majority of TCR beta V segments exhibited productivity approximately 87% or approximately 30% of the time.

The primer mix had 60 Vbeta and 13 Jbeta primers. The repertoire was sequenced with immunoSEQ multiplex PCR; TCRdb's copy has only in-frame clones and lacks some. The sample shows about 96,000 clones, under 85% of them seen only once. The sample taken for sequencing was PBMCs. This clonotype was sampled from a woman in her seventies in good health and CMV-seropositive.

Written as DNA, the CDR3 is TGTGCCAGCAGCGTTCAGGGGGTGAGCACCGGGGAGCTGTTTTTT. Residues: CASSVQGVSTGELFF. This sequence joins TRBV9 and TRBJ2-2; 7 bases map to TRBD1. The germline V gene encodes CDR1 SGDLS and CDR2 YYNGEE. CDR3 length equals 15 residues. After removal of 2 bases from V and 4 bases from J, the junction contained 5 bases not matched to a gene.